This entry is about one TCR beta chain. Generated by immunoSEQ multiplex PCR, the TCRdb table keeps only in-frame clones and is missing some. Among under 300,000 clones listed, about 92% were seen once. The sample originates from a study of T cell responses to AZD1222 COVID-19 vaccine. CDR1 and CDR2 from the germline V gene are MNHEY and SMNVEV (reference sequence). V shed 5 bases, J shed 1 base, and the junction held 6 bases outside the gene matches. The CDR3 totals 17 residues. The TCR originated in an adult in good health. This chain links TRBV27 with TRBJ2-3; TRBD2 aligns across 13 bases. Source: peripheral blood, taken on day 0 of AZD1222 vaccination. Here the CDR3 DNA reads TGTGCCAGCAGTCGACTAGCGGGAGGATGGCGCACAGATACGCAGTATTTT. Protein product: CASSRLAGGWRTDTQYF.